This is a list of T cell receptor beta chains from one sample in a study of vaccination effects on CD4 cells after COVID-19. Profiled with immunoSEQ multiplex PCR; TCRdb holds only in-frame clones, not every one. Here the sample spans about 7,400 clones, roughly 74% being singletons. These receptors' antigens are unknown. The sample here was CD4+ T cells from PBMCs cultured with HCoV-229E spike peptides, taken before COVID-19 vaccination. Receptors originate from a human donor who received a COVID-19 vaccine. CDR3s leave out the opening cysteine and the closing phenylalanine or tryptophan. Rows may omit the clone size; those that give it use once, few, many or a size class.

TRBV19 | NA | 12 | ASRLRQGNQPQH
TRBV7-7 | NA | 13 | ASSPGRTSGDTQY
TRBV19 | NA | 13 | ASSMYSGRDYGYT
TRBV5-1 | NA | 12 | ASSPRQTGNTIY
TRBV7-9 | NA | 13 | ASSTRDKLGEKLF
TRBV15 | few | 10 | ATSRDYGGYT
TRBV27 | NA | 12 | ASGGQADVVEQF
TRBV11-2 | NA | 14 | ASSFRLATNTGELF
TRBV18 | NA | 11 | ASSPTNGDTQY
TRBV15 | NA | 15 | ATSRESSGFSYNEQF
TRBV10-1 | NA | 14 | ASSEVAGGLTDTQY
TRBV9 | few | 13 | ASSVGSLSTDTQY
TRBV5-4 | NA | 16 | ASSRGTSGGARYGEQF
TRBV28 | NA | 10 | ASSSGSQGYT
TRBV18 | NA | 12 | ASSPLRGETEAF
TRBV5-1 | NA | 12 | ASRPGDTSQDIY
TRBV5-8 | NA | 13 | ASSLQTVKTGELF
TRBV6-5 | few | 13 | ASSYAGVTGEKLF
TRBV19 | NA | 12 | ASRRDRGNTEAF
TRBV19 | once | 14 | ASRSRTSGGSETQY
TRBV6-1 | NA | 13 | ASSEAGTVPLEQY
TRBV18 | NA | 12 | ASSPGVWGNTIY
TRBV5-1 | NA | 9 | ASSLGTEAF
TRBV19 | NA | 13 | ATHSPGTANQPQH
TRBV6-2/TRBV6-3 | NA | 12 | ASSYRSRGQPQH
TRBV9 | few | 10 | ASSGMPETQY
TRBV5-4 | NA | 14 | ASSFFGREGTGELF
TRBV11-3 | NA | 14 | ASSLARTSDYNEQF
TRBV5-4 | NA | 13 | ASSQSSVGPDTQY
TRBV28 | NA | 17 | ASTTPGTSGSLALYEQY
TRBV29-1 | NA | 10 | SAGTGNTEAF
TRBV4-2 | NA | 14 | ASSQDRGGGLGEQY
TRBV5-1 | NA | 13 | ASSLDAASGNTIY
TRBV7-4 | few | 10 | ASSLDTGELF
TRBV19 | NA | 15 | ASSRLVGGAGNQPQH
TRBV18 | NA | 13 | ASSPRGNSNQPQH
TRBV7-9 | NA | 10 | ASSSDYFGQY
TRBV5-4 | NA | 12 | ASSLTGPYNEQF
TRBV11-2 | few | 13 | AIQGLREDPYEQY
TRBV12-3/TRBV12-4 | NA | 10 | ASSSASFPQF
TRBV19 | NA | 15 | ASSLYTGVRHNSPLH
TRBV4-1 | NA | 13 | ASSPRDRGNEKLF
TRBV5-1 | NA | 13 | ASSLGPLGNQPQH
TRBV6-6 | NA | 14 | ASSLARGTPPNGYT
TRBV3-1/TRBV3-2 | NA | 16 | ASSQDLGLAGVNYEQY
TRBV11-2 | NA | 12 | ASSPQGFWNGYT
TRBV5-6 | NA | 10 | ASSSTTQPQH
TRBV6-5 | NA | 11 | ASSYTYGLEQY
TRBV18 | NA | 11 | ASSPTVGETQY
TRBV12-3/TRBV12-4 | NA | 11 | ASSGDGPGPLH
TRBV19 | NA | 14 | ASSIEGQGNSYEQY
TRBV5-5 | once | 13 | ASSLLHRGLVEAF
TRBV9 | NA | 13 | ASSIGTVSNQPQH
TRBV7-2 | NA | 13 | ASRSGQAYTDTQY
TRBV5-6 | NA | 13 | ASSLAGQQYTEAF
TRBV11-2 | NA | 13 | ASSLMGGAQETQY
TRBV10-3 | NA | 11 | AISVAFKETQY
TRBV6-5 | NA | 13 | ASRLTGHSGNTIY
TRBV27 | NA | 9 | ASYQAGELF
TRBV6-4 | NA | 12 | ASRQREGRHEQF